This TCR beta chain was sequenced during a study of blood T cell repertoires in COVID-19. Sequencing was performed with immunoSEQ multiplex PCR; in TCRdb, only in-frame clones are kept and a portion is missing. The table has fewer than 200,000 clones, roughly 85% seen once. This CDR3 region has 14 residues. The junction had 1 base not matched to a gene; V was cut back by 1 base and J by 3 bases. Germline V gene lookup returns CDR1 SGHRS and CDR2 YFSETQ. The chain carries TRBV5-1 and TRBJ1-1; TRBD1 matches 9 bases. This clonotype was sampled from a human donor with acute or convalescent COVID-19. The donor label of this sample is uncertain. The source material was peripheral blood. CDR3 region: CASSLYRGHTEAFF. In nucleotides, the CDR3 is TGCGCCAGCAGCTTGTACAGGGGGCACACTGAAGCTTTCTTT.